Below, 15 T cell receptor beta chains from the same sample are listed, as sequenced in a study of a mutant IDH1 vaccine in newly diagnosed glioma. TCRdb keeps only in-frame clones here, not all; method: immunoSEQ multiplex PCR. The sample has about 56,000 clones, roughly four fifths seen once. As for time point: week 47, end of study. Doses comprised 300 ug of mutant IDH1 20-mer peptide each, plus topical imiquimod. For these TCRs, the target antigens are not known. This specimen consisted of PBMCs, obtained from a glioma patient whose treatment included an IDH1 peptide vaccine. These receptors all stem from a woman in her fifties or sixties with glioma.

The chain couples TRBV7-9 to TRBJ2-7; D is ambiguous. From germline, CDR1 is SEHNR and CDR2 FQNEAQ (reference sequence). Trimming removed 6 bases from V and 5 bases from J, with 11 bases in between. This CDR3 spans 12 amino acids. CDR3 bases: TGTGCCAGCAGATCGAACCGGGACGAGCAGTACTTC. This encodes CASRSNRDEQYF.

The rearrangement joins TRBV10-3 to TRBJ1-1, with D tentatively TRBD1 (5 bases). Per germline, CDR1 ENHRY and CDR2 SYGVKD. The CDR3 has 14 amino acids. V lost 4 bases and J lost 3, with 12 bases in between. The CDR3, as DNA: TGTGCCATCAGTGCCGGGGCAGGGTACACTGAAGCTTTCTTT. Translated: CAISAGAGYTEAFF.

This clone was recorded only once. The chain joins TRBV6-5 to TRBJ2-1; 13 bases agree with TRBD2. Germline V lookup: CDR1 MNHEY, CDR2 SVGAGI. V trimming: 5 bases; J trimming: 10 bases; junction bases outside the gene matches: 8. This CDR3 comprises 15 residues. The CDR3 DNA sequence: TGTGCCAGCAGTCCCCTCTCGACTAGCGGGGGGGAGCAGTTCTTC. Translation: CASSPLSTSGGEQFF.

The chain joins TRBV6-6 to TRBJ2-2; 7 bases agree with TRBD2. Germline V gene lookup returns CDR1 MNHNY and CDR2 SVGAGI (reference sequence). The length of the CDR3 is 16 residues. V lost 2 bases and J lost 0; bases outside the gene matches: 3. This CDR3 is CASSYRTRANTGELFF. The CDR3 nucleotides read TGTGCCAGCAGTTACCGGACTAGGGCGAACACCGGGGAGCTGTTTTTT.

This chain uses TRBV5-1 with TRBJ2-2; TRBD1 aligns across 7 bases. The CDR3 sequence is 15 residues long. Unmatched junction bases numbered 6, after V lost 5 bases and J lost 2 bases. Per germline, CDR1 SGHRS and CDR2 YFSETQ. CDR3 sequence reads: CASRRTGSNTGELFF. The CDR3 DNA is TGCGCCAGCAGAAGGACAGGTTCAAACACCGGGGAGCTGTTTTTT.

The chain employs TRBV29-1 and TRBJ2-7; TRBD1 matches 11 bases. Germline V gives CDR1 SQVTM, CDR2 ANQGSEA. The CDR3 is 14 amino acids. The V gene end was trimmed by 4 bases and the J gene end by 2 bases; junction bases not matched to a gene: 4. This CDR3 reads CSVGGDRGTYEQYF. DNA of the CDR3: TGCAGCGTTGGGGGGGACAGGGGGACCTACGAGCAGTACTTC.

This clone has just a few counts. The CDR3 nucleotides read TGTGCCAGCAGCACCGACAGGGGTGGCGTTAGTGAAGCTTTCTTT. Protein product: CASSTDRGGVSEAFF. This chain uses TRBV5-4 with TRBJ1-1; 8 positions match TRBD1. The CDR3 runs to 15 residues. Germline values: CDR1 SGHNT, CDR2 YYREEE (reference sequence). Trimming cost V 4 bases and J 7 bases; bases outside gene matches: 12.

There are a few counts of this clone. This chain joins TRBV29-1 and TRBJ1-1; 8 bases align to TRBD1. CDR3 length: 13 amino acids. V lost 6 bases to trimming and J lost 7 bases; unmatched junction nucleotides: 10. Germline-derived CDR1 and CDR2 are SQVTM and ANQGSEA. The DNA of the CDR3 is TGCAGCGTAAAGGACAGGGATGGTGGTGAAGCTTTCTTT. This codes for CSVKDRDGGEAFF.

The V gene is TRBV2, the J gene TRBJ1-2, with TRBD1 matching 7 bases. Germline CDR1 reads SNHLY; CDR2 reads FYNNEI. Unmatched junction bases numbered 7, after V lost 4 bases and J lost 8 bases. The CDR3 is 13 residues long. CDR3: CASSANRGEGYTF. Written as DNA, the CDR3 is TGTGCCAGCAGTGCCAACAGGGGAGAAGGCTACACCTTC.

J is TRBJ2-7 and V is TRBV7-9; the D gene is possibly TRBD2 (5 bases). The CDR3 is made up of 15 amino acids. From germline, CDR1 is SEHNR and CDR2 FQNEAQ (reference sequence). The ends were cut back, 3 bases at V and 3 bases at J, with 15 bases in the middle. The CDR3 DNA sequence: TGTGCCAGCAGCTTTCCTCCGGGGATCTACTACGAGCAGTACTTC. Translation: CASSFPPGIYYEQYF.

This chain joins TRBV1 and TRBJ2-7; the listed D gene, TRBD2, was not tested against the DNA. TRBV1 is a documented pseudogene. This CDR3 comprises 15 residues. CDR3 loop: CTTQRGLVNSYEQYF. The DNA for the CDR3 is TGCACCACCCAGCGGGGACTAGTGAACTCCTACGAGCAGTACTTC.

The V gene is TRBV28, the J gene TRBJ2-7; tentatively, D is TRBD2 (7 bases). V lost 6 bases, J lost 6 bases, and 12 bases lay in between. Germline lookup yields CDR1 MDHEN and CDR2 SYDVKM. This CDR3 is built from 12 residues. The chain's CDR3 is CASSIGGGEQYF. The CDR3 DNA is TGTGCCAGCAGCATAGGGGGGGGCGAGCAGTACTTC.

The rearrangement uses TRBV5-1 and TRBJ1-2; D is undetermined. With 3 bases removed from V and 7 bases from J, the gap between germline ends came to 16 bases. The CDR3 sequence is 14 residues long. CDR1 SGHRS and CDR2 YFSETQ come from the germline V gene. CDR3: CASSSGEVLGGYTF. The DNA of the CDR3 is TGCGCCAGCAGCTCGGGCGAAGTTCTGGGTGGCTACACCTTC. Full variable domain (rest looked up from reference TRBV5-1 and TRBJ1-2): KAGVTQTPRYLIKTRGQQVTLSCSPISGHRSVSWYQQTPGQGLQFLFEYFSETQRNKGNFPGRFSGRQFSNSRSEMNVSTLELGDSALYLCASSSGEVLGGYTFGSGTRLTVV.

The gene calls are TRBV5-1 and TRBJ1-1; TRBD1 might be the D (6 bases). The V end lost 3 bases, the J end lost 1 base, and 13 bases lay between the germline ends. This CDR3 spans 15 amino acids. Germline assignment: CDR1 SGHRS and CDR2 YFSETQ. DNA for the CDR3: TGCGCCAGCAGCTCCCTACAGGGTAGGAACACTGAAGCTTTCTTT. Protein: CASSSLQGRNTEAFF.

The chain carries TRBV9 and TRBJ1-1, with a tentative D call TRBD1 (5 bases). Trimming shortened V by 4 bases and J by 7 bases, and 20 bases separated the two germline ends. Germline values: CDR1 SGDLS, CDR2 YYNGEE. This CDR3 has 15 residues. DNA for the CDR3: TGTGCCAGCAGCAGTAACGACAGAAAATTCAGTGAAGCTTTCTTT. Translated, it gives CASSSNDRKFSEAFF.